A single sample is the source of the 20 T cell receptor beta chains below, sequenced in a study of cytomegalovirus exposure and HLA in healthy donors. The PCR had 60 Vbeta and 13 Jbeta primers. Some clones are missing from TCRdb's copy, which holds only in-frame ones; the method was immunoSEQ multiplex PCR. The sample lists some 150,000 clones; roughly 70% were seen once. Input material: PBMCs. The receptors were sampled from a man aged 50 to 59 in good health and CMV-seropositive.

The V and J genes are TRBV9 and TRBJ1-1; D might be TRBD1 (6 bases). The germline CDR1 and CDR2 sequences are SGDLS and YYNGEE. The CDR3 covers 14 residues. V was cut by 3 bases and J by 4 bases, with 13 bases left in between. Here the CDR3 DNA reads TGTGCCAGCAGCGCTGATCCCAGGGGCACTGAAGCTTTCTTT. Translated, it gives CASSADPRGTEAFF.

The chain combines TRBV20-1 with TRBJ1-1; D gene uncertain. The CDR3 length is 11 residues. CDR1 and CDR2 from the germline V gene are DFQATT and SNEGSKA (reference sequence). V lost 0 bases to trimming and J lost 7 bases, with 6 bases between them. CDR3 sequence reads: CSARDRGEAFF. The CDR3 DNA reads TGCAGTGCTAGAGATCGCGGTGAAGCTTTCTTT.

The chain links TRBV29-1 to TRBJ2-5; 9 bases match TRBD1. The J call may be in error: the DNA end matches TRBJ2-7 better. Germline V lookup: CDR1 SQVTM, CDR2 ANQGSEA. CDR3 length: 13 amino acids. The CDR3 DNA reads as TGCAGCGTAGCTGGGACAGGGCCCTACGAGCAGTACTTC. Translated, it gives CSVAGTGPYEQYF.

With respect to this clone: The junction does not match germline at one end; this may be a read error. The same CDR3 is also encoded by other DNA sequences in this sample. This chain connects TRBV27 to TRBJ2-3, with 7 bases fitting TRBD2. The CDR3 extends over 16 amino acids. Germline V lookup: CDR1 MNHEY, CDR2 SMNVEV (reference sequence). CDR3 sequence: CASSTRASGGTDTQYF. The CDR3 DNA follows: TGTGCTAGCAGTACCCGAGCTTCCGGGGGGACAGATACGCAGTATTTT.

V is TRBV25-1 and J is TRBJ1-1; D not resolved. Germline V gene sequence: CDR1 MGHDK, CDR2 SYGVNS. CDR3 length: 13 residues. V was cut by 3 bases and J by 6 bases, with 11 bases left in between. DNA for the CDR3: TGTGCCAGCAGTGAGGGAGGAGTCCCTGAAGCTTTCTTT. This gives the protein CASSEGGVPEAFF.

The chain has TRBV11-2 and TRBJ1-4; D is uncertain. CDR1 is SGHAT and CDR2 is FQNNGV in the germline V gene. Trimming removed 4 bases from V and 5 bases from J, with 17 bases in between. The CDR3 runs to 16 residues. The CDR3 reads CASSSRVNPANEKLFF. CDR3 nucleotide sequence: TGTGCCAGCAGCTCACGGGTCAATCCGGCGAATGAAAAACTGTTTTTT.

The V and J genes are TRBV6-1 and TRBJ2-5; 10 bases line up with TRBD2. V gave up 6 bases and J gave up 1 base; unmatched junction bases: 5. The CDR3 is 15 amino acids. Germline CDR1 MNHNS, CDR2 SASEGT. The chain's CDR3 is CASRRTSGPQETQYF. CDR3 coding DNA: TGTGCCAGCAGAAGGACTAGCGGCCCCCAAGAGACCCAGTACTTC.

As for this clone: A read error may account for a junction end that differs from germline. This chain links TRBV7-7 with TRBJ2-5; D is perhaps TRBD2 (5 bases). Germline values: CDR1 SSHAT, CDR2 FNYEAQ (reference sequence). There are 15 residues in the CDR3. The CDR3 region is CASSLGRGNQETQYF. The CDR3 nucleotides read TGTGCTAGCAGCTTAGGCCGGGGTAACCAAGAGACCCAGTACTTC.

The chain recombines TRBV5-1 with TRBJ2-7; D is possibly TRBD1 (6 bases). The germline V gene has CDR1 SGHRS and CDR2 YFSETQ. The CDR3 totals 12 residues. The V and J ends lost 4 bases and 9 bases respectively, with 14 bases between them. CDR3 amino acids: CASSQGQGRQYF. CDR3 coding DNA: TGCGCCAGCAGCCAGGGGCAGGGGCGGCAGTACTTC.

This clone has only a few counts. In DNA, the CDR3 is TGCGCCAGCAGTGGGAGGAGGATGCCGGCCGGGGAGCTGTTTTTT. It specifies CASSGRRMPAGELFF. The V gene is TRBV10-1, the J gene TRBJ2-2, with a tentative D call TRBD2 (5 bases). The CDR3 contains 15 residues. V dropped 4 bases and J dropped 6 bases, with 15 bases sitting between them. Germline V CDR1 and CDR2: WNHNN, SYGVQD (reference sequence).

The rearrangement links TRBV6-1 to TRBJ1-1; the D gene is possibly TRBD1 (5 bases). Trimming took 7 bases from V and 1 from J, leaving 10 bases between them. The CDR3 covers 13 residues. Germline V gene sequence: CDR1 MNHNS, CDR2 SASEGT. This chain's CDR3 is CASISDKNTEAFF. For the CDR3, the DNA is TGTGCCAGCATATCGGACAAGAACACTGAAGCTTTCTTT.

The chain combines TRBV4-2 with TRBJ1-2, with 8 bases identical to TRBD1. Per the germline V gene, CDR1 is LGHNA and CDR2 is YNFKEQ. This CDR3 region has 16 residues. Trimming took 1 base from V and 6 from J; bases not matched to a gene: 10. The CDR3 coding sequence is TGTGCCAGCAGCCAAGTAGTGGCCGCAGGGGGCGATGGCTACACCTTC. Its protein is CASSQVVAAGGDGYTF.

This chain joins TRBV7-9 and TRBJ1-1, with 7 nucleotides matching TRBD1. CDR3 length equals 14 residues. With 1 base clipped from V and 2 bases from J, the junction kept 1 base outside the gene matches. Germline V gene lookup returns CDR1 SEHNR and CDR2 FQNEAQ (reference sequence). The CDR3 protein is CASSLVGGNTEAFF. The CDR3 DNA reads as TGTGCCAGCAGCTTAGTAGGGGGCAACACTGAAGCTTTCTTT.

This clone was seen just once. The rearrangement uses TRBV6-6 and TRBJ1-1; a possible D gene is TRBD1 (5 bases). Germline V gene data show CDR1 as MNHNY and CDR2 as SVGAGI (reference sequence). The CDR3 has 16 residues. Trimming took off 2 bases at V and 3 bases at J, with 16 bases between the two ends. The CDR3: CASSYLLETVDTEAFF. The CDR3 DNA sequence: TGTGCCAGCAGTTACCTCCTCGAGACAGTGGACACTGAAGCTTTCTTT.

The chain uses TRBV29-1 and TRBJ2-3; D possibly corresponds to TRBD2 (5 bases). Trimming took off 2 bases at V and 7 bases at J, with 16 bases between the two ends. The V gene's germline CDR1 is SQVTM and CDR2 ANQGSEA. The CDR3 runs to 14 residues. As DNA, the CDR3 is TGCAGCGTTGAAAAACCCCCGAGGGCAAATACGCAGTATTTT. It is translated as CSVEKPPRANTQYF.

The chain uses TRBV10-3 and TRBJ1-5; D may be TRBD1 (5 bases). This CDR3 region has 15 residues. Trimming took 3 bases from V and 3 from J, leaving 12 bases between them. The germline gives CDR1 ENHRY, CDR2 SYGVKD. The CDR3 DNA is TGTGCCATCAGTGAAGAAGGGGTCAACAATCAGCCCCAGCATTTT. The encoded protein is CAISEEGVNNQPQHF.

This chain joins TRBV2 and TRBJ1-5; D perhaps matches TRBD1 (5 bases). Trimming took 8 bases from V and 3 from J, leaving 11 bases between them. This CDR3 has 13 amino acids. Looked up from germline, CDR1 is SNHLY and CDR2 is FYNNEI. The CDR3 coding sequence is TGTGCCAGCGATCGGGGGAACAATCAGCCCCAGCATTTT. It encodes CASDRGNNQPQHF.

In this sample, this clone turned up a few times. The chain uses TRBV7-2 and TRBJ2-3; 10 nucleotides line up with TRBD2. The CDR3 is made up of 16 amino acids. With V trimmed by 5 bases and J by 4 bases, 9 bases remained unmatched. The V gene's germline CDR1 is SGHTA and CDR2 FQGNSA. The CDR3 DNA is TGTGCCAGCAGCCCCCAGGGTAGCGGGAGGCCAGATACGCAGTATTTT. It specifies CASSPQGSGRPDTQYF.

This clone came up a few times. The chain combines TRBV29-1 with TRBJ1-1; D is unclear. V was shortened by 6 bases and J by 6 bases, with 14 bases between the two germline ends. The germline CDR1 and CDR2 sequences are SQVTM and ANQGSEA. CDR3 size: 12 residues. The CDR3 sequence is CSVDTQIPEAFF. In nucleotides, the CDR3 is TGCAGCGTCGACACTCAAATCCCTGAAGCTTTCTTT.

The V and J genes are TRBV19 and TRBJ1-3; D is unclear. The germline V gene has CDR1 LNHDA and CDR2 SQIVND (reference sequence). The CDR3 has 15 residues. V was cut by 1 base and J by 0 bases, with 7 bases left in between. In DNA form, the CDR3 reads TGTGCCAGTAGTATAGGAGAGAGCTCTGGAAACACCATATATTTT. Translated, it gives CASSIGESSGNTIYF.